The 30 T cell receptor beta chains in this list originate from one sample, sequenced in a study of T cell responses to AZD1222 COVID-19 vaccine. Clones were read by immunoSEQ multiplex PCR, and TCRdb kept only the in-frame ones, dropping some. The data hold 150,000 to 200,000 clones, with around 93% observed a single time. The sequencing here drew on peripheral blood, taken on day 0 of AZD1222 vaccination. Receptors originate from an adult in good health.

This clone was seen once. The chain couples TRBV7-9 to TRBJ1-1; D unresolved. Germline V gives CDR1 SEHNR, CDR2 FQNEAQ (reference sequence). The ends were cut back, 2 bases at V and 1 base at J, with 5 bases in the middle. This CDR3 has 13 amino acids. CDR3 loop: CASSLRENTEAFF. CDR3 nucleotides: TGTGCCAGCAGCTTACGGGAGAACACTGAAGCTTTCTTT.

The gene calls are TRBV19 and TRBJ1-1; TRBD1 might be the D (6 bases). CDR3 length: 19 amino acids. Trimming stripped 1 base from V and 0 bases from J, with 21 bases between. Germline CDR1 reads LNHDA; CDR2 reads SQIVND (reference sequence). As DNA, the CDR3 is TGTGCCAGTAGTATAGGCGGCGTGGGGTTGGGGGGCATGAACACTGAAGCTTTCTTT. Its translation: CASSIGGVGLGGMNTEAFF.

This chain connects TRBV29-1 to TRBJ1-1; D perhaps matches TRBD1 (6 bases). Germline CDR1 SQVTM, CDR2 ANQGSEA. The ends were cut back, 6 bases at V and 7 bases at J, with 18 bases in the middle. The CDR3 contains 13 residues. The CDR3 DNA reads as TGCAGCGTCCTCCAAACAGGGACGCGTGAAGCTTTCTTT. It codes for CSVLQTGTREAFF.

The genes are TRBV5-4 and TRBJ2-7; 7 bases align to TRBD1. The CDR3 is 15 residues long. Germline CDR1 and CDR2: SGHNT and YYREEE (reference sequence). V dropped 0 bases and J dropped 4; count of bases not matched to a gene: 7. CDR3 in DNA: TGTGCCAGCAGCTTGGGAGGGACAGTATTTTACGAGCAGTACTTC. Protein sequence: CASSLGGTVFYEQYF.

The rearrangement joins TRBV2 to TRBJ2-1; 10 nucleotides match TRBD2. Germline V gives CDR1 SNHLY, CDR2 FYNNEI. The CDR3 extends over 15 amino acids. After removal of 3 bases from V and 3 bases from J, the junction contained 2 bases not matched to a gene. The CDR3: CASSDRTSGYNEQFF. The CDR3 DNA is TGTGCCAGCAGTGATCGGACTAGCGGCTACAATGAGCAGTTCTTC.

The V gene is TRBV5-4, the J gene TRBJ2-5; D might be TRBD2 (6 bases). Germline V gives CDR1 SGHNT, CDR2 YYREEE (reference sequence). There are 18 residues in the CDR3. V was trimmed by 3 bases and J by 4 bases, leaving 25 bases between them. The CDR3 DNA reads TGTGCCAGCAGCTCCTCGACCTGGCGGCAGGGAGGACGAGAGACCCAGTACTTC. Its protein product is CASSSSTWRQGGRETQYF.

This clone appeared a single time. The rearrangement uses TRBV3-1 (or the pseudogene TRBV3-2) and TRBJ2-4, with 7 positions matching TRBD2. CDR3 length: 17 residues. J lost 3 bases, V lost 1 base, and 9 bases had no gene match. Looked up from germline, CDR1 is LGHDT and CDR2 is YNNKEL (reference sequence). The chain's CDR3 is CASSQVPSGLGKNIQYF. The CDR3 DNA reads TGTGCCAGCAGCCAAGTCCCTAGCGGTTTGGGCAAAAACATTCAGTACTTC.

The V and J genes are TRBV5-4 and TRBJ2-1, with TRBD2 identical over 8 bases. The CDR3 has 12 residues. Germline V gene sequence: CDR1 SGHNT, CDR2 YYREEE (reference sequence). The trim removed 4 bases at V and 6 bases at J, leaving 0 bases unmatched. The CDR3: CASSLAGNEQFF. CDR3 nucleotide sequence: TGTGCCAGCAGCCTAGCGGGCAATGAGCAGTTCTTC.

This clone was seen more than once but under ten times. DNA for the CDR3: TGTGCCAGCAGCCTAGAGGGGCGGTATGGCTACACCTTC. Translating it yields CASSLEGRYGYTF. The chain couples TRBV6-5 to TRBJ1-2, with D tentatively TRBD1 (5 bases). CDR1 MNHEY and CDR2 SVGAGI come from the germline V gene. The CDR3 is 13 residues long. The germline V and J ends were trimmed by 6 bases and 5 bases, with 13 bases remaining between them.

This clone was recorded once. This rearrangement joins TRBV28 to TRBJ2-6, with TRBD1 identical over 7 bases. Losses at the gene ends were 6 bases for V and 1 base for J; bases not matched to a gene: 9. The CDR3 totals 17 residues. Per the germline V gene, CDR1 is MDHEN and CDR2 is SYDVKM. The CDR3 region is CASRGTGAISGANVLTF. CDR3 DNA: TGTGCCAGCAGAGGTACAGGGGCAATTTCTGGGGCCAACGTCCTGACTTTC.

A single count supports this clone. The chain joins TRBV18 to TRBJ2-1; TRBD2 agrees at 8 bases. Germline V CDR1 and CDR2: KGHSH, LQKENI. Unmatched junction bases numbered 11, after V lost 0 bases and J lost 7 bases. The CDR3 is made up of 17 amino acids. The CDR3 loop is CASSPPPPGGPGNEQFF. The CDR3 DNA is TGTGCCAGCTCACCACCCCCCCCGGGAGGGCCTGGAAATGAGCAGTTCTTC.

This clone was counted a single time. The chain combines TRBV5-1 with TRBJ2-1; a possible D gene is TRBD2 (6 bases). The CDR3 has 15 amino acids. V lost 0 bases, J lost 2 bases, and 9 bases lay in between. CDR1 is SGHRS, CDR2 YFSETQ, per germline. The CDR3 region has the DNA TGCGCCAGCAGCTTGGAACTAGCCACCTACAATGAGCAGTTCTTC. This codes for CASSLELATYNEQFF.

The CDR3: CASSPPWGLETQYF. The CDR3 nucleotides read TGTGCCAGCTCACCACCTTGGGGTTTGGAGACCCAGTACTTC. The chain recombines TRBV18 with TRBJ2-5; D unresolved. Germline values: CDR1 KGHSH, CDR2 LQKENI. There are 14 residues in the CDR3. V lost 0 bases and J 5 bases, leaving 10 bases between the germline ends.

The chain couples TRBV27 to TRBJ1-2; a weak D match, TRBD1 (5 bases). Germline V gene lookup returns CDR1 MNHEY and CDR2 SMNVEV (reference sequence). V was cut by 5 bases and J by 5 bases, with 9 bases left in between. The CDR3 has 12 amino acids. Here the CDR3 reads CASSGGGYGYTF. As DNA, the CDR3 is TGTGCCAGCAGTGGGGGAGGGTATGGCTACACCTTC.

The rearrangement joins TRBV5-1 to TRBJ2-1, with 8 positions matching TRBD2. The length of the CDR3 is 18 residues. The V segment lost 1 base and the J segment 10 bases; nucleotides outside the gene matches: 19. CDR1 SGHRS and CDR2 YFSETQ come from the germline V gene. The CDR3 nucleotides read TGCGCCAGCAGCTTGTCCAGGCAGGGGTTGGTAGCGGGAAGGGAGCAGTTCTTC. Residues: CASSLSRQGLVAGREQFF.

V gene TRBV5-4 combines with J gene TRBJ1-2; D uncertain. The germline CDR1 and CDR2 sequences are SGHNT and YYREEE (reference sequence). Between the trimmed V and J ends, which lost 1 base and 8 bases, there was a span of 18 bases. The CDR3 covers 15 residues. The CDR3 is CASSLFTPRGLGYTF. The CDR3 DNA reads as TGTGCCAGCAGCTTGTTCACCCCCCGGGGATTGGGCTACACCTTC.

This clone is a singleton in its sample. The CDR3 here is CASRRGEGGELFF. CDR3 nucleotide sequence: TGTGCCAGCAGGAGAGGGGAAGGCGGGGAGCTGTTTTTT. This sequence joins TRBV25-1 and TRBJ2-2; tentatively, D is TRBD1 or TRBD2 (5 bases each). CDR3 length: 13 residues. V was shortened by 6 bases and J by 7 bases, with 12 bases between the two germline ends. CDR1 is MGHDK and CDR2 is SYGVNS in the germline V gene.

The J gene is TRBJ2-7, the V gene TRBV6-1, with D unclear. The germline gives CDR1 MNHNS, CDR2 SASEGT. The CDR3 totals 12 residues. The V end was cut by 2 bases, the J end by 4 bases, with 6 bases between. The CDR3 DNA is TGTGCCAGCAGTGAATTCCCTTACGAGCAGTACTTC. As protein: CASSEFPYEQYF.

This rearrangement joins TRBV27 to TRBJ1-1; perhaps TRBD1 as D (5 bases). The V gene lost 4 bases and the J gene lost 5 bases, with 8 bases spanning the gap. This CDR3 is built from 12 residues. CDR1 is MNHEY and CDR2 is SMNVEV in the germline V gene (reference sequence). This CDR3 is CASSSDRTEAFF. The DNA for the CDR3 is TGTGCCAGCAGTTCAGACAGAACTGAAGCTTTCTTT.

The chain employs TRBV5-1 and TRBJ2-7; the D is unclear. CDR3 length: 12 amino acids. In germline, CDR1 is SGHRS, CDR2 YFSETQ. The germline V and J ends were trimmed by 1 base and 2 bases, with 4 bases remaining between them. The CDR3 DNA reads as TGCGCCAGCAGCTTGACGGCCTACGAGCAGTACTTC. Protein product: CASSLTAYEQYF.

On this clone: Other DNA sequences in this specimen translate into the identical CDR3. The rearrangement links TRBV15 to TRBJ1-1; TRBD1 might be the D (5 bases). The CDR3 runs 14 residues. V was clipped by 3 bases and J by 1 base, with 9 bases between them. Germline-derived CDR1 and CDR2 are LNHNV and YYDKDF (reference sequence). The CDR3 nucleotides read TGTGCCACCAGCAGGGGGGATTCGAACACTGAAGCTTTCTTT. It translates to CATSRGDSNTEAFF.

In regard to this clone: At the DNA level, this CDR3 is encoded by other sequences in the same sample as well. The rearrangement links TRBV5-4 to TRBJ1-5; D is ambiguous. This CDR3 contains 12 residues. Per the germline V gene, CDR1 is SGHNT and CDR2 is YYREEE (reference sequence). Trimming took 2 bases from V and 4 from J, leaving 4 bases between them. Here the CDR3 reads CASSFGNQPQHF. As DNA, the CDR3 is TGTGCCAGCAGCTTTGGGAATCAGCCCCAGCATTTT.

V is TRBV5-4 and J is TRBJ1-2, with 7 bases lining up with TRBD1. CDR1 is SGHNT and CDR2 is YYREEE in the germline V gene (reference sequence). The CDR3 has 14 residues. Trimming took 4 bases from V and 0 from J; bases not matched to a gene: 3. This chain's CDR3 is CASSRTGANYGYTF. CDR3 DNA: TGTGCCAGCAGCCGGACAGGAGCTAACTATGGCTACACCTTC.

This chain connects TRBV6-5 to TRBJ1-1; a possible D gene is TRBD1 (6 bases). This CDR3 spans 14 amino acids. Germline-derived CDR1 and CDR2 are MNHEY and SVGAGI. V shed 5 bases and J shed 4 bases, with 14 bases lying between them. The CDR3 reads CASSKNRVGTEAFF. The CDR3 bases are TGTGCCAGCAGTAAGAACAGGGTTGGCACTGAAGCTTTCTTT.

The chain joins TRBV9 to TRBJ2-1; TRBD2 aligns across 10 bases. V lost 3 bases, J lost 8 bases, and 11 bases stayed unmatched. CDR3 length: 16 amino acids. Germline CDR1 SGDLS, CDR2 YYNGEE. In DNA, the CDR3 is TGTGCCAGCAGCGCTGGACTAGCGGACCTTATAGATGAGCAGTTCTTC. Its protein product is CASSAGLADLIDEQFF.

The chain has TRBV7-2 and TRBJ2-7; 11 nucleotides line up with TRBD2. The CDR3 totals 19 residues. Trimming removed 4 bases from V and 2 bases from J; junction bases left unmatched: 16. Germline loops: CDR1 SGHTA, CDR2 FQGNSA. The CDR3 nucleotides read TGTGCCAGCAGCTCGCCCTTTAGCGGGAGGGCCCTTGGACCCTACGAGCAGTACTTC. This gives the protein CASSSPFSGRALGPYEQYF.

The rearrangement uses TRBV2 and TRBJ1-3; no definite D call. The CDR3 extends over 12 amino acids. Germline CDR1 and CDR2: SNHLY and FYNNEI. Trimming removed 7 bases at V and 3 bases at J, with 7 bases between. This CDR3 reads CASKPDGNTIYF. The CDR3 DNA sequence: TGTGCCAGCAAGCCCGATGGAAACACCATATATTTT.

The J gene is TRBJ2-2, the V gene TRBV9; perhaps TRBD2 as D (5 bases). The CDR3 length is 14 residues. Trimming stripped 0 bases from V and 5 bases from J, with 8 bases between. Germline V gene data show CDR1 as SGDLS and CDR2 as YYNGEE. The CDR3 DNA follows: TGTGCCAGCAGCGTAGTCACGGGAACCGGGGAGCTGTTTTTT. This translates into CASSVVTGTGELFF.

V and J are TRBV4-1 and TRBJ1-3; D gene uncertain. The germline V gene has CDR1 MGHRA and CDR2 YSYEKL. The length of the CDR3 is 15 residues. Trimming cost V 0 bases and J 7 bases, with 13 bases left between them. In nucleotides, the CDR3 is TGCGCCAGCAGCCAAGATGGCCGAGACCGGAACACCATATATTTT. The encoded protein is CASSQDGRDRNTIYF.

The chain links TRBV7-2 to TRBJ2-1, with D maybe TRBD1 (6 bases). V lost 1 base and J lost 6, with 7 bases in between. This CDR3 is built from 13 residues. Per germline, CDR1 SGHTA and CDR2 FQGNSA. CDR3 loop: CASSLGGGNEQFF. The CDR3 nucleotides read TGTGCCAGCAGCTTAGGAGGGGGCAATGAGCAGTTCTTC.